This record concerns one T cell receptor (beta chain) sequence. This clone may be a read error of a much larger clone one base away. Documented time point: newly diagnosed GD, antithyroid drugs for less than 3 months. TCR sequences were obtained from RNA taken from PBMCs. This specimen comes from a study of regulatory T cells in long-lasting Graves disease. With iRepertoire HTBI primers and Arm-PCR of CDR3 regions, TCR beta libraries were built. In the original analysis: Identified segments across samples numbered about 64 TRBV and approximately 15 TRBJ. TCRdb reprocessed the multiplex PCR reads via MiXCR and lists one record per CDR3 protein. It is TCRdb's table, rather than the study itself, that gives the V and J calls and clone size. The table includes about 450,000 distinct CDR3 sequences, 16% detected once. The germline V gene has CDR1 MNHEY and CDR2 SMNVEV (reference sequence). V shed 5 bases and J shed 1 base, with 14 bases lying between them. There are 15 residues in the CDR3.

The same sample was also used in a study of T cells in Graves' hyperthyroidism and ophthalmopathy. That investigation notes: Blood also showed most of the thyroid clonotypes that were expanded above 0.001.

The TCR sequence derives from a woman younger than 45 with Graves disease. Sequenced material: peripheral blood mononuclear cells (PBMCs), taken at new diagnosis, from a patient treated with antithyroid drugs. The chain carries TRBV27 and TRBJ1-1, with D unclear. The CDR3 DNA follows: TGTGCCAGCAGTAGCAAGGTGTCTACGAACACTGAAGCTTTCTTT. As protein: CASSSKVSTNTEAFF.